The rows below give T cell receptor beta chains drawn from one sample of a study of metastatic and nonmetastatic thyroid tumors. TCRdb re-called the PCR reads through MiXCR. This sample has more than 6,000 clones; more than 30% occur once, and the top ten carry roughly 15%. The sample taken for sequencing was adjacent normal tissue. These TCRs come from a female donor with papillary thyroid cancer or a benign thyroid nodule (not recorded which). Some clones in this sample may be carry-over from other donors' samples. Both conserved end residues are part of each CDR3. D genes are given only for firm matches. Rows give clone size only sometimes, using once, few, many, or a class for an expanded clone.

V,D,size,J,DNA,CDR3
TRBV6-1,-,few,TRBJ2-1,TGTGCCAGCAGTGAGGGGACGGGCGGTGAGCAGTTCTTC,CASSEGTGGEQFF
TRBV19,-,-,TRBJ2-7,TGTGCCAGTAGTATAGCACAGGGAACCCGATACGAGCAGTACTTC,CASSIAQGTRYEQYF
TRBV20-1,-,-,TRBJ1-1,TGCAGTGCTAGAGTGTCCGGACTTATGGACACTGAATCTTTCTTT,CSARVSGLMDTESFF
TRBV7-6,-,-,TRBJ1-1,TGTGCCAGCAGCTTACAGCTGAACACTGAAGCTTTCTTT,CASSLQLNTEAFF
TRBV27,TRBD1,few,TRBJ1-2,TGTGCCAGCAGGTTCCCGGGACAGGGGCATGGCTACACCTTC,CASRFPGQGHGYTF
TRBV20-1,-,-,TRBJ2-5,TGCAGTGCTAGAAACCCTCGACAAGACCAAGAGACCCAGTACTTC,CSARNPRQDQETQYF
TRBV6-1,TRBD1,-,TRBJ1-4,TGTGCCAGCAGTGGGACAGGGTGGGGAGAAAAACTGTTTTTT,CASSGTGWGEKLFF
TRBV6-1,-,few,TRBJ2-3,TGTGCCAGCAGGACTCAGCGGAGCTCGGTAGATACGCAGTATTTT,CASRTQRSSVDTQYF
TRBV27,-,-,TRBJ2-1,TGTGCCAGCAGTTTAGGAGAGACCCAGGGGAGGAATGAGCATTTCTTC,CASSLGETQGRNEHFF
TRBV7-8,-,few,TRBJ2-1,TGTGCCAGCAGGACCGGGACACTCAACAATGAGCAGTTCTTC,CASRTGTLNNEQFF
TRBV28,TRBD1,few,TRBJ2-7,TGTGCCAGCAGTACCCAAGCCGGGACAGGGGTCGACGAGCAGTACTTC,CASSTQAGTGVDEQYF
TRBV6-2/TRBV6-3,-,-,TRBJ1-5,TGTGCCAGTAGCCACCACGGCAGCACCAGCAATCAGACCCAGCATTTT,CASSHHGSTSNQTQHF
TRBV29-1,-,many,TRBJ1-1,TGCAGCGTTGAGGGCAGGGCAGGAACTCTCACGAACACTGAAGCTTTCTTT,CSVEGRAGTLTNTEAFF
TRBV9,-,many,TRBJ2-5,TGTGCCAGCAGCGTAGGGGCGGGGTCGGAAGAGACCCAGTACTTC,CASSVGAGSEETQYF
TRBV6-1,TRBD2,many,TRBJ2-7,TGTGCCATCCTACTAGCGGCTTCCTACGAGCAGTACTTC,CAILLAASYEQYF
TRBV11-1,TRBD1,-,TRBJ1-1,TGTGCCAGCAGCTTTGGGACAGCCGAAGCTTTCTTT,CASSFGTAEAFF
TRBV20-1,-,medium-sized,TRBJ2-1,TGCAGTGCTAGAGATCTATTTAAGGACTCTTCGAGCTCCTACAATGAGCAGTTCTTC,CSARDLFKDSSSSYNEQFF
TRBV28,-,medium-sized,TRBJ2-5,TGTGCCAGCAGTCCGGTAGGGTATCAAGAGACCCAGTACTTC,CASSPVGYQETQYF
TRBV9,-,-,TRBJ1-5,TGTGCCAGCAGCCATTCCGGGAACAATCAGCCCCAGCATTTT,CASSHSGNNQPQHF
TRBV6-2/TRBV6-3,-,-,TRBJ1-6,TGTGCCAGCACCTCAAGAACCCCGGCCAATTCAACCCTCAACTTT,CASTSRTPANSTLNF
TRBV6-1,-,few,TRBJ1-2,TGTGCCAGCAGTCCCATGGGGGTTGGCTACACCTTC,CASSPMGVGYTF
TRBV25-1,-,many,TRBJ1-2,TGTGCCAGCAGTGAAGGGGGGGGCTACACCTTC,CASSEGGGYTF
TRBV2,TRBD1,large,TRBJ2-3,TGTGCCAGCAGTTCCGTAGGACAGGTCACAGATACGCAGTATTTT,CASSSVGQVTDTQYF
TRBV5-5,TRBD1,medium-sized,TRBJ1-2,TGTGCCAGCAGCGGTGGGACAGGTGGAACCTATGGCTACACCTTC,CASSGGTGGTYGYTF
TRBV11-1,TRBD1,-,TRBJ1-1,TGTGCCAGCCTCCGACAGGGGGCGGTCACTGAAGCTTTCTTT,CASLRQGAVTEAFF
TRBV16,-,-,TRBJ2-7,TGTGCCAGCAGCCAAGCAGGTTCTTCCTACGAGCAGTACTTC,CASSQAGSSYEQYF
TRBV7-3,TRBD2,many,TRBJ2-1,TGTGCCAGCAGCTTAACGGGGGGGTCAAACAATGAGCAGTTCTTC,CASSLTGGSNNEQFF
TRBV20-1,-,-,TRBJ2-3,TGCAGTGCTAGATACTACTTGAAAGATACGCAGTATTTT,CSARYYLKDTQYF
TRBV30,TRBD2,-,TRBJ2-1,TGTGCCTGGAGTGCACAACTAGCGGGGCGGTTCTTC,CAWSAQLAGRFF
TRBV6-1,-,few,TRBJ2-1,TGTGCCAGCAGGGGACTCAATGAGCAGTTCTTC,CASRGLNEQFF
TRBV6-1,-,-,TRBJ1-2,TGTGCCAGCAGCCAGGACGGGGTTAACTATGGCTACACCTTC,CASSQDGVNYGYTF
TRBV20-1,TRBD2,-,TRBJ2-1,TGCAGTGCCCTCCCGGTGACTAGCGGTTACAATGAGCAGTTCTTC,CSALPVTSGYNEQFF
TRBV27,TRBD1,few,TRBJ2-5,TGTGCCAGCAGTTTGACAGGGGGCAGAGTGTGGCAAGAGACCCAGTACTTC,CASSLTGGRVWQETQYF
TRBV6-4,TRBD2,few,TRBJ2-1,TGTGCCAGCAGGGGGACTAGCGGCCGCAATGAGCAGTTCTTC,CASRGTSGRNEQFF
TRBV20-1,TRBD2,few,TRBJ2-6,TGCAGTTTAGGCGGGGCGGGGGAGGCCAACGTCCTGACTTTC,CSLGGAGEANVLTF
TRBV6-2/TRBV6-3,-,few,TRBJ1-3,TGTGCCAGCAGACCTCCCCGGGGGGCATCTGGAAACACCATATATTTT,CASRPPRGASGNTIYF